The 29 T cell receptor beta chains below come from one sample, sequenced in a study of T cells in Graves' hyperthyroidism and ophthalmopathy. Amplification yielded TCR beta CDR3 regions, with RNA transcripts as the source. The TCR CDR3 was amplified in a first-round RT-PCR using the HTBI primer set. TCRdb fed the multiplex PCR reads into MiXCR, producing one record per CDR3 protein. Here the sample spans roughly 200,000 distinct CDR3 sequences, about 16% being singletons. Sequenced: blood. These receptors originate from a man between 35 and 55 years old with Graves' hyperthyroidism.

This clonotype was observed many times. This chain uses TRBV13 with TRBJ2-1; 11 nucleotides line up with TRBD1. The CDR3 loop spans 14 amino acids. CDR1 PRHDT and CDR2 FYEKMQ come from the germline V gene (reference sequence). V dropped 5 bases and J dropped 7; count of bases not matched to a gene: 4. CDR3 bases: TGTGCCAGCAGCGCCTGGGACAGGGGGAATGAGCAGTTCTTC. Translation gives CASSAWDRGNEQFF.

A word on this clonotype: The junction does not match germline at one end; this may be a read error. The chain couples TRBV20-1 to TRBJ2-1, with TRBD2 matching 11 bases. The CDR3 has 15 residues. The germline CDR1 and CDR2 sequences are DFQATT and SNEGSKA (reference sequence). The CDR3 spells CSAIDSGGAYDEQFF. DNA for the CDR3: TGCAGTGCTATAGATAGCGGGGGGGCCTACGATGAGCAGTTCTTC.

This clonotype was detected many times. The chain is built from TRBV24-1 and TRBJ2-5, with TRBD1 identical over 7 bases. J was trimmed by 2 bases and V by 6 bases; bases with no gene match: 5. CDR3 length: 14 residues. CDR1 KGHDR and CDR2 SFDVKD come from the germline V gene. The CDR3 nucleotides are TGTGCCACCAGTCCCGCAGGGGGACAAGAGACCCAGTACTTC. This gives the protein CATSPAGGQETQYF.

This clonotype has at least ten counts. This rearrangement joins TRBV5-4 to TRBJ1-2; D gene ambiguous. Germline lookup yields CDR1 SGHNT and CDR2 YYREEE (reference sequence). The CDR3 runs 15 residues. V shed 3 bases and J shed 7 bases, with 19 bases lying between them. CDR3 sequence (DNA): TGTGCCAGCAGCTCTGCTTCTACAGAACTTCTTGGCTACACCTTC. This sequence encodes CASSSASTELLGYTF.

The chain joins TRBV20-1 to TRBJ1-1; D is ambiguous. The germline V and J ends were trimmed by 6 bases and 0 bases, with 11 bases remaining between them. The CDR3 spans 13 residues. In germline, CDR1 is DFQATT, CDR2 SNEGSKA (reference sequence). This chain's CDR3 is CSAGRDLNTEAFF. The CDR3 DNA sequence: TGCAGTGCCGGGCGGGATTTGAACACTGAAGCTTTCTTT.

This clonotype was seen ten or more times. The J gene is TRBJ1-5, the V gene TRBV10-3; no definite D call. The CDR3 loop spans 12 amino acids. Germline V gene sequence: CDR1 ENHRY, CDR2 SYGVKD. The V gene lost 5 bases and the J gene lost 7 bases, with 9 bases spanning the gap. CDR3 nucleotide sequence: TGTGCCATCAGTTTTAGTGGGCAGCCCCAGCATTTT. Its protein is CAISFSGQPQHF.

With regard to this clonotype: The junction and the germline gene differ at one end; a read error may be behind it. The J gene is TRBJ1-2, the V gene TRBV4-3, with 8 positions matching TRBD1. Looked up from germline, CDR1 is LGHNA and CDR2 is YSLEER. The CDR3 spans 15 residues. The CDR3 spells CASSQVTGVKYDYTF. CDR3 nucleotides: TGCGCCAGCAGCCAAGTGACAGGGGTCAAATATGACTACACCTTC.

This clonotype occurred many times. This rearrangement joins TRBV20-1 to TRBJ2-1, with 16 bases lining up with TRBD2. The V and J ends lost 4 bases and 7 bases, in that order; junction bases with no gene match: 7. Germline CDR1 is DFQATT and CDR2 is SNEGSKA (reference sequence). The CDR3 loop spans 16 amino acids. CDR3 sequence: CSATGLAGGLGNEQFF. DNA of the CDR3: TGCAGTGCTACGGGACTAGCGGGGGGGTTAGGAAATGAGCAGTTCTTC.

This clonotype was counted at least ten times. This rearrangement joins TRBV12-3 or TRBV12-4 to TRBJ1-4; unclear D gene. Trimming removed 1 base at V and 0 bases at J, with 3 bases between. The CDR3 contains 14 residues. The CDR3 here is CASSLVATNEKLFF. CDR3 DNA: TGTGCCAGCAGTTTAGTTGCAACTAATGAAAAACTGTTTTTT.

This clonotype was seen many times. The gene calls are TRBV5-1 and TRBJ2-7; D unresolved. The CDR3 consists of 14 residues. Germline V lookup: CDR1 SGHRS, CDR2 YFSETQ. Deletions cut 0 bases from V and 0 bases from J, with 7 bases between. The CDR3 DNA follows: TGCGCCAGCAGCTTGGTTGGGGACTCCTACGAGCAGTACTTC. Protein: CASSLVGDSYEQYF.

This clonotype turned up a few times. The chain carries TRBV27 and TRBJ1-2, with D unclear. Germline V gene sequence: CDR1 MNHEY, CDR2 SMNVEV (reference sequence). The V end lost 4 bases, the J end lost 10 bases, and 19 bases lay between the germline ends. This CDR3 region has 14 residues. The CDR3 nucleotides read TGTGCCAGCAGTTCGGCCTCGGGAAGCTTTGACTACACCTTC. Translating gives CASSSASGSFDYTF.

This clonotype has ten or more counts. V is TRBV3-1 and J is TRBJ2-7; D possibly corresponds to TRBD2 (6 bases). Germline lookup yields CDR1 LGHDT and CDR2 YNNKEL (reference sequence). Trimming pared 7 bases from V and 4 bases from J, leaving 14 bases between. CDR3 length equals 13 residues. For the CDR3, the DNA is TGTGCCAGCACCGGACGGGGGTTTTACGAGCAGTACTTC. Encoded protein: CASTGRGFYEQYF.

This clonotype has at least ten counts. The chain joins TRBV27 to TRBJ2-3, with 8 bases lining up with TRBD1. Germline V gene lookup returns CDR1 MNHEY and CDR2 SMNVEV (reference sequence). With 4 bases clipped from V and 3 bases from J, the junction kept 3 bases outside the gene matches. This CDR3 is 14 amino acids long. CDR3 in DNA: TGTGCCAGCAGTTACGGACAGGGAACAGATACGCAGTATTTT. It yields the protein CASSYGQGTDTQYF.

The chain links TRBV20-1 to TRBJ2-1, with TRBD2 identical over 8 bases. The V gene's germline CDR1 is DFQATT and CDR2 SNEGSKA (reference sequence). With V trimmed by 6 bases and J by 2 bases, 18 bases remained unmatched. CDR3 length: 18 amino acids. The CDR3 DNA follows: TGCAGTGCCAGGACGGGGGGGCCTTTCAATCGCGCCTACAATGAGCAGTTCTTC. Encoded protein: CSARTGGPFNRAYNEQFF.

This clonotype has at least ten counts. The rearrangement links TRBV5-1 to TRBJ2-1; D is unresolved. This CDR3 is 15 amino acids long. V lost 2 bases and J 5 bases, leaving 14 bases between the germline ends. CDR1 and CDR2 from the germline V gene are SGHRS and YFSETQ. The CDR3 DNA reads TGCGCCAGCAGCTTTCCGGGCCTCAGAAACAATGAGCAGTTCTTC. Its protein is CASSFPGLRNNEQFF.

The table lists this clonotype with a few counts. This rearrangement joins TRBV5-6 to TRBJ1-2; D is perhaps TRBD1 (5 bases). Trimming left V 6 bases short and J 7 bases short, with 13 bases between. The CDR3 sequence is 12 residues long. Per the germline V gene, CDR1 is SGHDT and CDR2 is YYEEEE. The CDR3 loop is CASTIDSFGYTF. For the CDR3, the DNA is TGTGCCAGCACTATAGACAGCTTTGGCTACACCTTC. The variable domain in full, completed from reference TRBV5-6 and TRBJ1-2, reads DAGVTQSPTHLIKTRGQQVTLRCSPKSGHDTVSWYQQALGQGPQFIFQYYEEEERQRGNFPDRFSGHQFPNYSSELNVNALLLGDSALYLCASTIDSFGYTFGSGTRLTVV.

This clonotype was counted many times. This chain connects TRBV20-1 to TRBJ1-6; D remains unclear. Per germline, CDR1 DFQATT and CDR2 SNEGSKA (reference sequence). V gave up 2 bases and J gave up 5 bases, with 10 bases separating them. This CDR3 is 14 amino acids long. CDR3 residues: CSARSGQNNSPLHF. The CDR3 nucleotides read TGCAGTGCTAGAAGTGGCCAGAATAATTCACCCCTCCACTTT.

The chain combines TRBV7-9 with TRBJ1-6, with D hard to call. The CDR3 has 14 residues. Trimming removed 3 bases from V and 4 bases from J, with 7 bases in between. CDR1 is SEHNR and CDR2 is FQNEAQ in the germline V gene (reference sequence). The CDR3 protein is CASSLRRYNSPLHF. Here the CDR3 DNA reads TGTGCCAGCAGCTTGCGACGGTATAATTCACCCCTCCACTTT. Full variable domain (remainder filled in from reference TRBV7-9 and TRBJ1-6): DTGVSQNPRHKITKRGQNVTFRCDPISEHNRLYWYRQTLGQGPEFLTYFQNEAQLEKSRLLSDRFSAERPKGSFSTLEIQRTEQGDSAMYLCASSLRRYNSPLHFGNGTRLTVT.

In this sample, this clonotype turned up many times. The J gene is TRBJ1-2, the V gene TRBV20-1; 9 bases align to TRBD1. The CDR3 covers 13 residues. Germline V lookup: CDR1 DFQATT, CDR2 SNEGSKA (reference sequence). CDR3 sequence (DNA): TGCAGACCAAAACAGGGGGCCGACTATGGCTACACCTTC. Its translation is CRPKQGADYGYTF.

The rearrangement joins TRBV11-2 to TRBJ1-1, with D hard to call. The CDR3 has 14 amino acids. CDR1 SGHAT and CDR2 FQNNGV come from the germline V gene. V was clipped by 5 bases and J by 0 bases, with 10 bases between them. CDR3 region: CASSPPLMNTEAFF. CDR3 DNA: TGTGCCAGCAGCCCCCCGCTCATGAACACTGAAGCTTTCTTT.

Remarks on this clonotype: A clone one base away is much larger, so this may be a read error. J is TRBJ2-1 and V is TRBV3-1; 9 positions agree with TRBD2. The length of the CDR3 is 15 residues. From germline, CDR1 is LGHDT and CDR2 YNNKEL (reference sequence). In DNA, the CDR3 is TGTGTCAGCAGCGCCTTTAGCGGGGGTGACAATGAGCAGTTCTTC. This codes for CVSSAFSGGDNEQFF.

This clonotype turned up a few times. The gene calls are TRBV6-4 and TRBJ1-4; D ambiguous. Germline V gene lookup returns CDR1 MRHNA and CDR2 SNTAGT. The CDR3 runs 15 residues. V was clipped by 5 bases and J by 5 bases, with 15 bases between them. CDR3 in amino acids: CASSPLGSKNEKLFF. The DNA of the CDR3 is TGTGCCAGCAGTCCATTGGGGAGCAAGAATGAAAAACTGTTTTTT.

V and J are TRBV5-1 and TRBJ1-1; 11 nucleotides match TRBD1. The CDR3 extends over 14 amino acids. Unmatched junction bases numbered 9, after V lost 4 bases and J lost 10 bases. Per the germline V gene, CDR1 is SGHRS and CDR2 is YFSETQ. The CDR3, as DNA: TGCGCCAGCAGCATAGGGACAGGGGGAGTAGGAGCTTTCTTT. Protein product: CASSIGTGGVGAFF.

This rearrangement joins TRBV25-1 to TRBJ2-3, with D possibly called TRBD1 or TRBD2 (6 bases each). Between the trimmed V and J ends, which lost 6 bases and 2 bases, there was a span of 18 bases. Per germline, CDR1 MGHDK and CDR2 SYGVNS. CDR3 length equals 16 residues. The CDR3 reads CASSTTGAQFTDTQYF. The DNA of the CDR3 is TGTGCCAGCAGCACCACGGGGGCCCAATTCACAGATACGCAGTATTTT.

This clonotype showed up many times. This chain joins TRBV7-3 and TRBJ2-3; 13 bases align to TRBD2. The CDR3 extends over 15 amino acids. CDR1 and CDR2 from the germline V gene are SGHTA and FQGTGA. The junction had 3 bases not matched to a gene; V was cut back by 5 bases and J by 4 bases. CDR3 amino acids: CASSRLAGGSDTQYF. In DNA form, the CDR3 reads TGTGCCAGCAGCCGACTAGCGGGGGGATCAGATACGCAGTATTTT.

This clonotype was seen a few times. The CDR3 loop reads CASSAGSYNSPLHF. CDR3 sequence (DNA): TGTGCCAGCAGTGCAGGTTCCTATAATTCACCCCTCCACTTT. The chain links TRBV2 to TRBJ1-6; unclear D gene. The germline V and J ends were trimmed by 4 bases and 1 base, with 5 bases remaining between them. The CDR3 contains 14 residues. Per the germline V gene, CDR1 is SNHLY and CDR2 is FYNNEI.

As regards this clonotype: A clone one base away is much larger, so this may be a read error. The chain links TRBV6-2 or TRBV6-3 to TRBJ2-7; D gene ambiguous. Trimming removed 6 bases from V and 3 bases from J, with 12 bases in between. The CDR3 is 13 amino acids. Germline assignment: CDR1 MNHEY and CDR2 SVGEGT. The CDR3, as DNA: TGTGCCAGCAGCGGTGGCCGAAACTACGAGCAGTACTTC. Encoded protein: CASSGGRNYEQYF.

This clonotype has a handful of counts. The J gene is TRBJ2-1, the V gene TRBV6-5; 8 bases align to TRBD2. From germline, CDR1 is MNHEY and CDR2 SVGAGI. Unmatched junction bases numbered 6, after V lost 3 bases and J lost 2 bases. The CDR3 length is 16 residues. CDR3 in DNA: TGTGCCAGCAGTTATCCCCCGGGGGGGCCCTACAATGAGCAGTTCTTC. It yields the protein CASSYPPGGPYNEQFF.

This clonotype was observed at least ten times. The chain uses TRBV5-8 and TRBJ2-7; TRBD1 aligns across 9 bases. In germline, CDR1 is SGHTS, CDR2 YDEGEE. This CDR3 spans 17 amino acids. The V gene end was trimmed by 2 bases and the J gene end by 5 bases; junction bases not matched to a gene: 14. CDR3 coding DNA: TGTGCCAGCAGCTTCTTACAGGGGGCTCGGTCTCCGGACGAGCAGTACTTC. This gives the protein CASSFLQGARSPDEQYF.